The 7 T cell receptor beta chains presented below share a single source sample, sequenced in a study of T cell changes during pregnancy in multiple sclerosis. Some clones are missing from TCRdb's copy, which holds only in-frame ones; the method was immunoSEQ multiplex PCR. Seen here are roughly 90,000 clones, roughly 91% observed once, and the top ten hold around 4.1%. The specimen was peripheral blood, collected in the first trimester of pregnancy. The receptor set was obtained from a female donor with multiple sclerosis, enrolled in a pregnancy study.

The chain uses TRBV4-1 and TRBJ1-2; D remains unclear. CDR1 is MGHRA, CDR2 YSYEKL, per germline. The CDR3 is 16 amino acids. V lost 1 base to trimming and J lost 5 bases, with 17 bases between them. This CDR3 reads CASSQVQAGTFYGYTF. DNA for the CDR3: TGCGCCAGCAGCCAAGTTCAGGCAGGAACCTTTTATGGCTACACCTTC.

The chain uses TRBV6-1 and TRBJ2-5, with D unresolved. The CDR3 is 13 residues long. V was pared by 0 bases and J by 5 bases, with 7 bases between. Germline CDR1 and CDR2: MNHNS and SASEGT. The CDR3 loop is CASSEAPQETQYF. CDR3 sequence (DNA): TGTGCCAGCAGTGAAGCACCCCAGGAGACCCAGTACTTC.

The chain joins TRBV27 to TRBJ2-1, with TRBD1 matching 9 bases. After removal of 5 bases from V and 9 bases from J, the junction contained 8 bases not matched to a gene. This CDR3 contains 14 residues. In germline, CDR1 is MNHEY, CDR2 SMNVEV (reference sequence). The CDR3: CASSQRDRVGEQFF. CDR3 bases: TGTGCCAGCAGTCAAAGGGACAGGGTAGGTGAGCAGTTCTTC.

The V and J genes are TRBV29-1 and TRBJ2-7; 9 bases are a match to TRBD1. This CDR3 region has 13 residues. With 4 bases clipped from V and 6 bases from J, the junction kept 7 bases outside the gene matches. Germline V gene lookup returns CDR1 SQVTM and CDR2 ANQGSEA. CDR3 sequence reads: CSVATGGVGEQYF. Here the CDR3 DNA reads TGCAGCGTTGCGACAGGGGGAGTCGGCGAGCAGTACTTC.

This rearrangement joins TRBV19 to TRBJ2-6; D might be TRBD1 (5 bases). The length of the CDR3 is 17 residues. With 6 bases removed from V and 0 bases from J, the gap between germline ends came to 15 bases. Germline V gene lookup returns CDR1 LNHDA and CDR2 SQIVND (reference sequence). The CDR3 protein is CASSETATSSGANVLTF. The CDR3 nucleotides are TGTGCCAGTAGCGAGACAGCTACCAGCTCTGGGGCCAACGTCCTGACTTTC.

The V and J genes are TRBV18 and TRBJ2-3, with D perhaps TRBD2 (5 bases). The CDR3 loop spans 14 amino acids. The germline V and J ends were trimmed by 3 bases and 4 bases, with 11 bases remaining between them. Germline CDR1 reads KGHSH; CDR2 reads LQKENI. CDR3 residues: CASSPSGGSDTQYF. As DNA, the CDR3 is TGTGCCAGCTCACCGAGCGGTGGGTCAGATACGCAGTATTTT.

On this clone itself: One end of the junction is discordant with germline, which a read error may explain. This chain uses TRBV9 with TRBJ2-7, with 9 nucleotides matching TRBD2. Germline assignment: CDR1 SGDLS and CDR2 YYNGEE. The CDR3 spans 13 residues. CDR3 loop: CASSERGAYVQYF. CDR3 bases: TGTGCCAGCAGCGAGCGGGGGGCCTACGTGCAGTACTTC.